Described below is a single TCR beta chain sequence and its context. This clone occurred a few times. What this receptor recognizes is not known. Per-nucleotide qualities are absent, and no much larger clonotype sits a single base away. The library was generated by the immunoSEQ multiplex PCR assay. The table comes from immuneACCESS by way of TCRdb, which keeps in-frame sequences with V and J called. Part of the clones is missing from these tables; in studies checked, under half for an unresolved V gene and the rest for unknown reasons. The sample contains about 10,000 clones, approximately 70% of them found a single time. Of the sample, 12% to 15% falls within the top ten clones. This record comes from a study of chemoradiotherapy in HPV16-positive cancers (dated by TCRdb to between 2022 and 2023). For context, the study as a whole: Candidate HPV-specific T-cell clones and common TCR motifs were defined by functional T-cell assays performed on cells from two HPV16-positive patients. The study asked whether T-cell immunity against the HPV oncoproteins E6 and E7 changes during chemoradiotherapy and whether it affects survival. Next, the candidate HPV-specific TCRs and motifs were followed in TCR repertoires from about 90 patients with HPV-related cancers.

On the study overall, not on this receptor specifically: Only two HPV16-positive patients were used to derive the functional definition of HPV-specific T cells, and the survival association was reported for HPV16-positive patients. Improved recurrence-free survival in HPV16-positive patients was associated with expansion of HPV-responsive T cells during chemoradiotherapy. Expansion of candidate HPV-specific clones and E7-related TCR motifs was observed in the tumor microenvironment during treatment, whereas no such expansion was observed for non-HPV-specific T cells.

Because repertoires were sampled repeatedly during chemoradiotherapy, clonal expansion in the tumor microenvironment could be followed. The germline ends are 14 bases apart after V is trimmed by 9 bases and J by 8 bases. The CDR3 runs 13 residues from the cysteine to the phenylalanine. The only DNA kept is the CDR3, 39 bases in frame from the first base. From the germline V gene (reference sequence), CDR1 is LNHDA and CDR2 is SQIVND. This sample was gathered from a patient who underwent chemoradiotherapy. The rearranged segments are TRBV19 and TRBJ1-6, with no reliable assignment of the D segment. This clonotype was sampled from a human donor with HPV-associated anogenital cancer. The CDR3 protein sequence reads: CASSRGTDSPLHF. The sequence in DNA is TGTGCCAGCAGTCGGGGAACTGATTCACCCCTCCACTTT.